Below, one TCR beta chain is given with its context. Its antigen remains unidentified. Repertoires were generated with immunoSEQ multiplex PCR, while TCRdb's copy carries only in-frame clones and drops some. Among about 110,000 clones, roughly nine tenths were seen once, and the ten largest hold 5.5% to 8%. The data stem from a study of T cell responses to AZD1222 COVID-19 vaccine. General study results and limits: Researchers took repertoire samples only after the peak T cell response had come. Reportedly, nearly half the spike-specific TCRs target unmutated variant regions. Among those given AZD1222, only five or six were seropositive at baseline. The span of vaccine-associated CD4 TCRs extended across spike, with dominance at 160-218 and 743-854.

V gave up 6 bases and J gave up 4 bases; unmatched junction bases: 5. Germline V gene data show CDR1 as MNHEY and CDR2 as SMNVEV (reference sequence). This CDR3 contains 15 residues. Source: peripheral blood, taken on day 0 of AZD1222 vaccination. The rearrangement uses TRBV27 and TRBJ2-7; 14 bases match TRBD2. The TCR originated in an adult in good health. The CDR3 sequence: CASRDGTSGSYEQYF. CDR3 bases: TGTGCCAGCAGGGACGGGACTAGCGGGAGTTACGAGCAGTACTTC.